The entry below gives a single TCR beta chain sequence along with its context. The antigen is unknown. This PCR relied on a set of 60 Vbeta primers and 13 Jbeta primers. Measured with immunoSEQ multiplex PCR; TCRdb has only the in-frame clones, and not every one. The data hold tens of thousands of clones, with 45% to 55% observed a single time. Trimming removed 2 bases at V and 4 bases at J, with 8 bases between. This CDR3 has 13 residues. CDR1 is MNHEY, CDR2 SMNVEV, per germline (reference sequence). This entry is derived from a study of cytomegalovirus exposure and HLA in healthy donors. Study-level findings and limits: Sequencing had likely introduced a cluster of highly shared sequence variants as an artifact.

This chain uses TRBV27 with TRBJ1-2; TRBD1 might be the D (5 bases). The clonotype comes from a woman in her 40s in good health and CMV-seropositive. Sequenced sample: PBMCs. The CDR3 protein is CASSLKGVYGYTF. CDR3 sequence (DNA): TGTGCCAGCAGTTTAAAAGGGGTCTATGGCTACACCTTC.